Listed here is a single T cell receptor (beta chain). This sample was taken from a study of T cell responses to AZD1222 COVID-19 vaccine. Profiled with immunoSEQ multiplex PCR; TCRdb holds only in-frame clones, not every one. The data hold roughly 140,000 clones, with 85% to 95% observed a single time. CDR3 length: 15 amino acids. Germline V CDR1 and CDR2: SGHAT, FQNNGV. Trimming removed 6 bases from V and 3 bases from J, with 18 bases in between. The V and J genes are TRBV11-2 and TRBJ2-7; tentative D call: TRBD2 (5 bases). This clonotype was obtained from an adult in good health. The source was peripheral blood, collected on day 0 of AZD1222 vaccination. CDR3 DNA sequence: TGTGCCAGCAGACCGGTCGGGGTCTTCAGCTACGAGCAGTACTTC. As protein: CASRPVGVFSYEQYF. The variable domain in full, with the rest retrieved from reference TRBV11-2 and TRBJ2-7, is EAGVAQSPRYKIIEKRQSVAFWCNPISGHATLYWYQQILGQGPKLLIQFQNNGVVDDSQLPKDRFSAERLKGVDSTLKIQPAKLEDSAVYLCASRPVGVFSYEQYFGPGTRLTVT.